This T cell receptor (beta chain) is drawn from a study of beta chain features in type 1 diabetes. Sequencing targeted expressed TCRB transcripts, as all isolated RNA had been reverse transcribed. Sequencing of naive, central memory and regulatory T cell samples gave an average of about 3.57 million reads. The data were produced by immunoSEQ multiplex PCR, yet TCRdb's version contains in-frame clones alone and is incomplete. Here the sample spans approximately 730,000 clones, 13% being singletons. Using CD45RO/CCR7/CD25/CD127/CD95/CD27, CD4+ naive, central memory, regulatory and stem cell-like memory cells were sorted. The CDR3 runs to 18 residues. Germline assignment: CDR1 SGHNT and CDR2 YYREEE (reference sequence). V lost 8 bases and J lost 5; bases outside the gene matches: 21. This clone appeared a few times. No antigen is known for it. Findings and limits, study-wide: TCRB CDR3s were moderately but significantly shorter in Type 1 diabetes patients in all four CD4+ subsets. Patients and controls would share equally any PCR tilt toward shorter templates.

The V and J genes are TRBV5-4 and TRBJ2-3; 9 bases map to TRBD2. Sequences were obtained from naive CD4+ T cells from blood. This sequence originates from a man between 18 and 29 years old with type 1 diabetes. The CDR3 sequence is CASHRTGASGTQGDTQYF. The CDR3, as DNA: TGTGCCAGTCACCGGACCGGGGCTAGCGGGACTCAGGGAGATACGCAGTATTTT.